Listed below are T cell receptor beta chains from one sample, sequenced in a study of T cell repertoires in cytomegalovirus infection. MiXCR was run by TCRdb on the reads, yielding one entry per CDR3 protein. The sample holds hundreds of thousands of distinct CDR3 sequences; around 32% are singletons and the top ten take 11% to 15%. Their specific antigens are unknown. Specimen: cultured CD8+ T cells from PBMCs, collected from culture after CMV antigen stimulation. All receptors derive from a human donor in good health (CMV status not recorded). Some clones in this sample may be carry-over from other donors' samples. The CDR3 runs from the conserved cysteine through the conserved F or W. A D gene is named only where the DNA matches it firmly. Clone size, where shown, is once, few, many, or a class for clones that have expanded.

d_gene: -; j_gene: TRBJ2-5; v_gene: TRBV11-3; abundance: many; CDR3aa: CASSPSPGYGQETQYF; CDR3nt: TGTGCCAGCAGCCCATCCCCGGGCTATGGGCAAGAGACCCAGTACTTC
d_gene: -; j_gene: TRBJ1-1; v_gene: TRBV10-3; abundance: -; CDR3aa: CAISDPGEHMGAEAFF; CDR3nt: TGTGCCATCAGTGACCCCGGGGAACACATGGGGGCTGAAGCTTTCTTT
d_gene: -; j_gene: TRBJ2-7; v_gene: TRBV20-1; abundance: few; CDR3aa: CSARMGYEQYF; CDR3nt: TGCAGTGCTAGAATGGGCTACGAGCAGTACTTC
d_gene: -; j_gene: TRBJ2-1; v_gene: TRBV5-1; abundance: -; CDR3aa: CASSLASGSRVGIF; CDR3nt: TGCGCCAGCAGCTTGGCCTCCGGTAGCCGGGTTGGGATCTTC
d_gene: -; j_gene: TRBJ2-5; v_gene: TRBV20-1; abundance: -; CDR3aa: CSAKSRDTEETQYF; CDR3nt: TGCAGTGCTAAGTCCCGGGACACCGAAGAGACCCAGTACTTC
d_gene: -; j_gene: TRBJ2-6; v_gene: TRBV14; abundance: -; CDR3aa: CASSQGRLTVSGANVLTF; CDR3nt: TGTGCCAGCAGCCAAGGGAGGTTGACGGTATCTGGGGCCAACGTCCTGACTTTC
d_gene: -; j_gene: TRBJ2-5; v_gene: TRBV28; abundance: few; CDR3aa: CASSSYQVVIRGRETQYF; CDR3nt: TGTGCCAGCAGTTCTTACCAGGTTGTGATACGGGGACGGGAGACCCAGTACTTC
d_gene: TRBD1; j_gene: TRBJ2-1; v_gene: TRBV4-2; abundance: -; CDR3aa: CASSQDLYDRGARNEQFF; CDR3nt: TGTGCCAGCAGCCAAGATCTGTACGACAGGGGGGCAAGGAATGAGCAGTTCTTC
d_gene: TRBD2; j_gene: TRBJ2-1; v_gene: TRBV5-1; abundance: -; CDR3aa: CASRPTGTSSHEQFF; CDR3nt: TGCGCCAGCAGACCAACCGGGACTAGCTCCCATGAGCAGTTCTTC
d_gene: -; j_gene: TRBJ1-6; v_gene: TRBV12-3/TRBV12-4; abundance: many; CDR3aa: CASSFRTRDNSPLHF; CDR3nt: TGTGCCAGCAGTTTCAGGACAAGAGATAATTCACCCCTCCACTTT
d_gene: -; j_gene: TRBJ1-2; v_gene: TRBV7-8; abundance: few; CDR3aa: CASSLASLREGYTF; CDR3nt: TGTGCCAGCAGCTTAGCATCCCTTCGAGAGGGCTACACCTTC
d_gene: -; j_gene: TRBJ2-7; v_gene: TRBV7-9; abundance: few; CDR3aa: CASSLPMEYEQYF; CDR3nt: TGTGCCAGCAGCTTGCCGATGGAGTACGAGCAGTACTTC
d_gene: -; j_gene: TRBJ2-3; v_gene: TRBV4-3; abundance: -; CDR3aa: CASSQVSRSWGRLGTDTQYF; CDR3nt: TGCGCCAGCAGCCAAGTCTCCCGTAGTTGGGGGCGTTTAGGAACAGATACGCAGTATTTT
d_gene: -; j_gene: TRBJ2-3; v_gene: TRBV7-8; abundance: few; CDR3aa: CASSLDQVADTQYF; CDR3nt: TGTGCCAGCAGCTTAGATCAAGTGGCAGATACGCAGTATTTT
d_gene: -; j_gene: TRBJ2-2; v_gene: TRBV19; abundance: -; CDR3aa: CASRQGYGELFF; CDR3nt: TGTGCCAGTAGGCAGGGATACGGGGAGCTGTTTTTT
d_gene: -; j_gene: TRBJ2-4; v_gene: TRBV7-3; abundance: -; CDR3aa: CAIHGGRGSIQYF; CDR3nt: TGTGCCATCCACGGGGGCAGGGGGAGCATTCAGTACTTC
d_gene: TRBD1; j_gene: TRBJ2-3; v_gene: TRBV27; abundance: -; CDR3aa: CASSLWGQGVTDTQYF; CDR3nt: TGTGCCAGCAGTTTATGGGGACAGGGGGTGACAGATACGCAGTATTTT
d_gene: -; j_gene: TRBJ2-1; v_gene: TRBV7-2; abundance: many; CDR3aa: CASSLGNRLYNEQFF; CDR3nt: TGTGCCAGCAGCTTAGGAAACAGACTCTACAATGAGCAGTTCTTC
d_gene: -; j_gene: TRBJ2-1; v_gene: TRBV28; abundance: -; CDR3aa: CASTSKKAGSSYNEQFF; CDR3nt: TGTGCCAGCACCTCAAAGAAGGCGGGGAGCTCCTACAATGAGCAGTTCTTC
d_gene: -; j_gene: TRBJ1-2; v_gene: TRBV7-9; abundance: few; CDR3aa: CASSLVVRGGYTF; CDR3nt: TGTGCCAGCAGCTTAGTCGTCAGAGGGGGCTACACCTTC
d_gene: -; j_gene: TRBJ1-1; v_gene: TRBV27; abundance: -; CDR3aa: CASSWGEFGAEAFF; CDR3nt: TGTGCCAGCAGTTGGGGCGAATTTGGCGCTGAAGCTTTCTTT
d_gene: TRBD1; j_gene: TRBJ2-5; v_gene: TRBV10-3; abundance: -; CDR3aa: CAISEPKTGSQETQYF; CDR3nt: TGTGCCATCAGTGAGCCAAAGACAGGGTCACAAGAGACCCAGTACTTC